This T cell receptor beta chain was recorded in a study of OX40 agonist ivuxolimab in advanced cancers. On the study more broadly: An agonistic anti-OX40 (CD134) antibody, ivuxolimab, was used to treat the patients. Ivuxolimab was administered intravenously to patients at 0.01 to 10 mg/kg every 2 weeks.

This table comes from immunoSEQ multiplex PCR, and its TCRdb copy is limited to in-frame clones, with some not included. The sample records approximately 79,000 clones, 70% to 90% being singletons. Germline trimming cut 4 bases from V and 6 bases from J; bases unmatched to any gene: 9. The CDR3 is 15 amino acids. In germline, CDR1 is SGHNT, CDR2 YYREEE (reference sequence). Whole-study results and caveats: Which antigen the expanded peripheral T cells recognized is unknown. In the 0.1-3.0 mg/kg groups, partial responders showed among the lowest expansion.

Comment on this clone: Its matching antigen is unknown.

The chain recombines TRBV5-4 with TRBJ2-4, with 8 bases that match TRBD2. The TCR was taken from an adult with an advanced solid tumor such as melanoma, head and neck, liver or kidney cancer. Sample: CD4+ or CD8+ T cells sorted from blood, taken in a trial of the OX40 agonist ivuxolimab. The CDR3 sequence is CASSNSASGLNIQYF. CDR3 bases: TGTGCCAGCAGCAATTCTGCTAGCGGGTTAAACATTCAGTACTTC.